This T cell receptor beta chain was sequenced for a study of blood T cell repertoires in COVID-19. Looking at the study overall: The cDNA or gDNA used as material had been derived from T cells, B-cell-depleted T cells, or PBMCs.

Unmatched junction bases numbered 1, after V lost 5 bases and J lost 3 bases. This CDR3 comprises 13 residues. Per the germline V gene, CDR1 is SNHLY and CDR2 is FYNNEI. Participant-given clinical history determined each cohort assignment. Per the study methods: From reference gene primer amplification, estimates of nucleated cell counts were derived. Libraries were prepared by immunoSEQ multiplex PCR; TCRdb keeps only in-frame clonotypes and omits some of them. V and J calls and clone size are copied from that table; D and trimming were computed from the DNA. Of roughly 340,000 clones listed, more than 75% were seen once; the top ten hold 1.5% to 2%.

Input material: PBMCs or T cells enriched from blood (not recorded which). The V call is TRBV2, the J call TRBJ2-3, with 8 positions matching TRBD1. This sequence was found in a man aged 35-49 years in a cohort exposed to, infected with or recovered from COVID-19 (not recorded which). The CDR3 spells CASSRQGTDTQYF. As DNA, the CDR3 is TGTGCCAGCAGTCGACAGGGGACAGATACGCAGTATTTT.